This TCR beta chain originates from a study of blood T cells in healthy people across ages. Study-level results: Expanded clonotype shifts may have been confounded, as the donors had an unknown CMV status. It was not possible, with unsorted PBMCs, to conclusively compare naive and antigen-experienced cells.

Trimming stripped 5 bases from V and 7 bases from J, with 11 bases between. Germline V gene lookup returns CDR1 MNHEY and CDR2 SVGAGI. The CDR3 length is 12 residues. Next came a second PCR, run for about 7 to 12 cycles, which used a sample-barcoded 5' primer along with a J-beta primer mix. Using its own MiXCR run on the 5' RACE reads, TCRdb lists one record per CDR3 protein. In the table there are 1,500,000 or so distinct CDR3 sequences, 35% to 45% of which are singletons. As to this clonotype: The antigen remains unidentified.

Healthy Caucasian individuals from Russia aged roughly 6 to 90 were enrolled as donors. The draw of peripheral blood yielded roughly 9.1 milliliters from each donor. The origin of this receptor is a woman aged 18-29 years in good health. This chain links TRBV6-5 with TRBJ1-1; D ambiguous. Sequenced sample: blood. CDR3 sequence reads: CASSPELGEAFF. The CDR3 nucleotides are TGTGCCAGCAGTCCGGAACTCGGTGAAGCTTTCTTT.